These T cell receptor beta chains were read from a single sample in a study of Ad26.COV2.S vaccination and SARS-CoV-2 variants. The method was immunoSEQ multiplex PCR; TCRdb's version includes in-frame clones alone and lacks a portion of them. The data contain nearly 400,000 clones, about 89% of them singletons. Sequenced material: peripheral blood, taken in a trial of Ad26.COV2.S vaccine versus placebo. The receptors here all came from a person aged 18-65 years who received the Ad26.COV2.S COVID-19 vaccine or a placebo. The CDR3 runs from the conserved cysteine through the conserved F or W. D genes are given only for firm matches. Only part of the rows carry a size: once, few, many, or a class if the clone is expanded.

.	TRBV6-5	.	TRBJ1-1	TGTGCCAGCATCCCACGGGAGGCGGGCACTGAAGCTTTCTTT	CASIPREAGTEAFF
.	TRBV24-1	.	TRBJ2-5	TGTGCCACCAGGGGTAGCGATGAGACCCAGTACTTC	CATRGSDETQYF
.	TRBV3-1/TRBV3-2	.	TRBJ2-1	TGTGCCAGCAGCAAAGAACTAGGCCGGGCCTACAATGAGCAGTTCTTC	CASSKELGRAYNEQFF
.	TRBV19	once	TRBJ1-5	TGTGCCAGTAGTTGGGCAGGTGGGGACGGTCAGCCCCAGCATTTT	CASSWAGGDGQPQHF
.	TRBV7-9	.	TRBJ2-2	TGTGCCAGCAGCCGCGGGACAAACACGAACACCGGGGAGCTGTTTTTT	CASSRGTNTNTGELFF
.	TRBV2	.	TRBJ2-5	TGTGCCAGCAAGAAGGGGGGAGAAGAGACCCAGTACTTC	CASKKGGEETQYF
.	TRBV6-5	once	TRBJ1-6	TGTGCCAGCACCCTGACGGATAATTCACCCCTCCACTTT	CASTLTDNSPLHF
.	TRBV27	.	TRBJ1-1	TGTGCCAGCAGTACCTGGGAGGGTCGTGGCACTGAAGCTTTCTTT	CASSTWEGRGTEAFF
TRBD1	TRBV2	.	TRBJ1-5	TGTGCCAGCAGTGAAAAGCGGGGACAGTCCAATCAGCCCCAGCATTTT	CASSEKRGQSNQPQHF
TRBD1	TRBV11-2	.	TRBJ1-3	TGTGCCAGCAGCTTAGTATATCGGGCCAGGGGGTTTGGAAACACCATATATTTT	CASSLVYRARGFGNTIYF
TRBD1	TRBV2	.	TRBJ1-1	TGTGCCAGCACGACAGGGGGCAAGTTGGCTGAAGCTTTCTTT	CASTTGGKLAEAFF
.	TRBV14	.	TRBJ1-5	TGTGCCAGCAGCCAAATGACAGTGAATCAGCCCCAGCATTTT	CASSQMTVNQPQHF
.	TRBV28	.	TRBJ1-2	TGTGCCAGCAGTTTATCGGAGCAGCTATTAGTAGGCACCTTC	CASSLSEQLLVGTF
.	TRBV4-2	.	TRBJ1-5	TGTGCCAGCAGCCAGGCGACAGGATCTCAGCCCCAGCATTTT	CASSQATGSQPQHF
TRBD2	TRBV15	.	TRBJ2-3	TGTGCCACCAGCAGAGATTACCTAGCGGGCACAGATACGCAGTATTTT	CATSRDYLAGTDTQYF
.	TRBV28	once	TRBJ1-1	TGTGCCAGCAAGGGGGACACTGAAGCTTTCTTT	CASKGDTEAFF
.	TRBV7-3	.	TRBJ2-3	TGTGCCAGCAGGAGAGCGCGGACGCAGTATTTT	CASRRARTQYF
TRBD2	TRBV4-3	.	TRBJ2-5	TGCGCCAGCAGCCAAGGGGGCGTTCTAAGCGGGAGGGGGAGAGAGACCCAGTACTTC	CASSQGGVLSGRGRETQYF
.	TRBV6-5	.	TRBJ1-6	TGTGCCAGCAGTACAACCCGCACCGATAATTCACCCCTCCACTTT	CASSTTRTDNSPLHF
TRBD1	TRBV2	few	TRBJ1-5	TGTGCCAGCAGTGTAGGGGGCGGGGGCAATCAGCCCCAGCATTTT	CASSVGGGGNQPQHF
TRBD2	TRBV27	.	TRBJ2-4	TGTGCCAGCAGTTTCAGGCTAGCGGATATAGCCAAAAACATTCAGTACTTC	CASSFRLADIAKNIQYF
.	TRBV5-1	.	TRBJ2-2	TGCGCCAGCAGCGGAAGGGACACCGGGGAGCTGTTTTTT	CASSGRDTGELFF
.	TRBV12-5	.	TRBJ2-7	TGTGCTAGTGGTTTGGACAGGGTAACCGACGAGCAGTACTTC	CASGLDRVTDEQYF
.	TRBV27	once	TRBJ2-7	TGTGCCAGCAGCCTCAGGAGCACCTACGAGCAGTACTTC	CASSLRSTYEQYF
TRBD2	TRBV27	few	TRBJ2-7	TGTGCCAGCAGTTCCCCCTCTAGCGGGAGACAGGTCGAGCAGTACTTC	CASSSPSSGRQVEQYF
.	TRBV6-5	.	TRBJ1-3	TGTGCCAGCCACAACAGGGCCCGCTCTGGAAACACCATATATTTT	CASHNRARSGNTIYF
.	TRBV15	.	TRBJ2-3	TGTGCCACCAGCAGAGTTGGGGGTGTGGGTACGCAGTATTTT	CATSRVGGVGTQYF
.	TRBV5-6	.	TRBJ1-2	TGTGCCAGCAGCTTGGCCGCAGGGCCGCGATATGGCTACACCTTC	CASSLAAGPRYGYTF
.	TRBV6-5	.	TRBJ2-7	TGTGCCAGCAGCCGCCCCTCTCGGGCCTCCTACGAGCAGTACTTC	CASSRPSRASYEQYF
TRBD1	TRBV7-3	.	TRBJ1-2	TGTGCCAGCAGCTTAACGCAGGGGGCAAGTGGCTACACCTTC	CASSLTQGASGYTF
.	TRBV6-2/TRBV6-3	.	TRBJ2-2	TGTGCCAGCAGTTACGAGGGGGGTCAGGTAGACACCGGGGAGCTGTTTTTT	CASSYEGGQVDTGELFF
.	TRBV30	.	TRBJ2-3	TGTGCCTGGAGTTATGCGGGAGATACGCAGTATTTT	CAWSYAGDTQYF
.	TRBV5-4	.	TRBJ1-2	TGTGCCAGCAGCTTGGCGAGGGGCCAGGGTGACTACACCTTC	CASSLARGQGDYTF
TRBD2	TRBV12-3/TRBV12-4	.	TRBJ2-4	TGTGCCAGCAATAAACGGGAGGAAAACATTCAGTACTTC	CASNKREENIQYF
TRBD2	TRBV19	once	TRBJ2-5	TGTGCCAGTACCAGGACTAGCGGGAGGGGGGAGACCCAGTACTTC	CASTRTSGRGETQYF
.	TRBV7-3	.	TRBJ2-1	TGTGCCAGCAGCCCCCAGAATGGTGAGCAGTTCTTC	CASSPQNGEQFF
.	TRBV4-2	once	TRBJ2-6	TGTGCCAGCAGCCAAGATTTGGGCTCTGGGGCCAACGTCCTGACTTTC	CASSQDLGSGANVLTF
TRBD1	TRBV24-1	.	TRBJ1-1	TGTGCCACCAGTCATTCGGACAGGCAGGATGAAGCTTTCTTT	CATSHSDRQDEAFF
TRBD2	TRBV9	.	TRBJ2-5	TGTGCCAGCAGCTCTGGACTAGCGGGATTTGAGACCCAGTACTTC	CASSSGLAGFETQYF
TRBD1	TRBV11-2	once	TRBJ2-3	TGTGCCAGCAGCTCACCGACAGGGGATACGCAGTATTTT	CASSSPTGDTQYF
TRBD2	TRBV6-1	few	TRBJ2-7	TGTGCCAGCAGTGAAGTTGGGACTAGCGGCACCGAGCAGTACTTC	CASSEVGTSGTEQYF
TRBD2	TRBV27	.	TRBJ2-4	TGTGCCAGCAGTTTGGCCGGGGGGAGCAAAAACATTCAGTACTTC	CASSLAGGSKNIQYF
TRBD2	TRBV3-1/TRBV3-2	.	TRBJ2-2	TGTGCCAGCAGCTTTGGACTAGCGGTAACCGGGGAGCTGTTTTTT	CASSFGLAVTGELFF
.	TRBV19	.	TRBJ2-1	TGTGCCAGTAGTATAGGGTACAGAACCCCCTACAATGAGCAGTTCTTC	CASSIGYRTPYNEQFF
.	TRBV13	.	TRBJ1-1	TGTGCCAGCAGCTTAGGCCGTTCAGTTGAAGCTTTCTTT	CASSLGRSVEAFF
.	TRBV6-5	.	TRBJ1-5	TGTGCCAGCCGCCGTTGGGGTAGCAATCAGCCCCAGCATTTT	CASRRWGSNQPQHF
.	TRBV12-3/TRBV12-4	.	TRBJ1-1	TGTGCCAGCAGTTTGGGAAGTCTGGCTTTCTTT	CASSLGSLAFF
.	TRBV10-3	.	TRBJ1-5	TGTGCCACCGGGGACGGTCAGCCCCAGCATTTT	CATGDGQPQHF
.	TRBV28	.	TRBJ1-1	TGTGCCAGCAGTTTGCCCAAGAACACTGAAGCTTTCTTT	CASSLPKNTEAFF
.	TRBV7-9	.	TRBJ2-5	TGTGCCAGCGAGGAGCAGGGACGGTACCAAGAGACCCAGTACTTC	CASEEQGRYQETQYF
TRBD2	TRBV2	.	TRBJ2-7	TGTGCCAGCTTCCCACCGGGGGGGCGAGGCGAGCAGTACTTC	CASFPPGGRGEQYF